These 2 T cell receptor beta chains share one sample of origin, sequenced in a study of control samples from healthy donors and cancer patients. Clones were sequenced by immunoSEQ multiplex PCR, and TCRdb holds only the in-frame ones, with some missing. Of about 97,000 clones listed, about 89% were seen once; the top ten hold approximately 8.4%. The specimen sequenced was blood. The source is a man younger than 40 in good health.

The chain links TRBV4-1 to TRBJ2-7; D is undetermined. The V and J ends lost 7 bases and 2 bases respectively, with 12 bases between them. CDR3 length: 13 residues. Per germline, CDR1 MGHRA and CDR2 YSYEKL. Written as DNA, the CDR3 is TGCGCCAGCACCCGGGCCAACCCCTACGAGCAGTACGTC. It specifies CASTRANPYEQYV.

The genes are TRBV6-5 and TRBJ1-1, with D perhaps matching TRBD1 (5 bases). The length of the CDR3 is 15 residues. Trimming removed 9 bases at V and 1 base at J, with 18 bases between. CDR1 and CDR2 from the germline V gene are MNHEY and SVGAGI. The CDR3, as DNA: TGTGCCAGTCCTTCCCCAGGGACGGAGAACACTGAAGCTTTCTTT. Translating gives CASPSPGTENTEAFF.